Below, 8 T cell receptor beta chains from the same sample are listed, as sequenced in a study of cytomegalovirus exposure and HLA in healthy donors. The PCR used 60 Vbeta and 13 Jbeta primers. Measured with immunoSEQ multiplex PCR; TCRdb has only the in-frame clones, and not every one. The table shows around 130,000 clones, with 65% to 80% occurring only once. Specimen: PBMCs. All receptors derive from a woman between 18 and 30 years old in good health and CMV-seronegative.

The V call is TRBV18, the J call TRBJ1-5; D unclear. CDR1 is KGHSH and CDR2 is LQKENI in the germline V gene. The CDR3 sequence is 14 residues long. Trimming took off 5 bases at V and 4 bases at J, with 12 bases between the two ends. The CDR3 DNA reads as TGTGCCAGCTCAACTCAGGTCACGAATCAGCCCCAGCATTTT. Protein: CASSTQVTNQPQHF.

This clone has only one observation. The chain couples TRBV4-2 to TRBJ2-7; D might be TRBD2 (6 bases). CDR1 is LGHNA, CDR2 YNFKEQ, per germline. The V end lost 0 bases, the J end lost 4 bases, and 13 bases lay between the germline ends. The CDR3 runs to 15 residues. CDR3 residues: CASSQDSGGKYEQYF. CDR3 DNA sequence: TGTGCCAGCAGCCAAGATTCCGGCGGGAAATACGAGCAGTACTTC.

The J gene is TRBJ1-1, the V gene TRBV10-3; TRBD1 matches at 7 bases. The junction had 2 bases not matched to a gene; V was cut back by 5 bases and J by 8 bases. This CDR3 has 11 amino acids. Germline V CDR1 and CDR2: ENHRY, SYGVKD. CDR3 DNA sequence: TGTGCCATCAGTTCGGGACAGGAAGCTTTCTTT. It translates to CAISSGQEAFF.

CDR3 DNA: TGCGCCAGCAGCCCAGAAGCGTGGGTTGGGACCCAGTACTTC. Encoded protein: CASSPEAWVGTQYF. The chain employs TRBV5-1 and TRBJ2-5, with D uncertain. Trimming took 4 bases from V and 7 from J, leaving 17 bases between them. The CDR3 consists of 14 residues. The V gene's germline CDR1 is SGHRS and CDR2 YFSETQ.

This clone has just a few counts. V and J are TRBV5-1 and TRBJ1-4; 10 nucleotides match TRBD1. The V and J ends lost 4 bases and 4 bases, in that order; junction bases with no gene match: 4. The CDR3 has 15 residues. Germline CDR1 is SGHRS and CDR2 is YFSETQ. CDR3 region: CASSLGTGVNEKLFF. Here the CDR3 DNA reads TGCGCCAGCAGCCTAGGGACAGGGGTTAATGAAAAACTGTTTTTT.

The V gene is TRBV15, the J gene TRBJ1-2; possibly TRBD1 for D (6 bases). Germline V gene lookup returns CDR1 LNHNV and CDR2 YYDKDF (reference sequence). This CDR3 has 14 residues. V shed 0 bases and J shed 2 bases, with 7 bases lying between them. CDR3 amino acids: CATSRETGNYGYTF. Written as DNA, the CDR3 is TGTGCCACCAGCAGAGAGACAGGAAACTATGGCTACACCTTC.

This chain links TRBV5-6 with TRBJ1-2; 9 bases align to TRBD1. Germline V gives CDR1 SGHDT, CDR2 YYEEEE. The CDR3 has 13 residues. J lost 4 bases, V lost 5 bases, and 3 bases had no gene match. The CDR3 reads CASRGQGGYGYTF. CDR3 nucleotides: TGTGCCAGCAGGGGACAGGGAGGCTATGGCTACACCTTC.

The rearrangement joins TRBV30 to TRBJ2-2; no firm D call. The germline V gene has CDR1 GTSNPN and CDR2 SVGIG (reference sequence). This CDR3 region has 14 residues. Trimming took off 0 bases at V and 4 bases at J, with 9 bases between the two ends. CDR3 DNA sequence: TGTGCCTGGAGTGTACTTGGTCGCACCGGGGAGCTGTTTTTT. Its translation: CAWSVLGRTGELFF.